Listed here are 4 T cell receptor beta chains from one sample, sequenced in a study of read filtering for tumor transcriptome and immune sequencing. The library was built from about 400 ng RNA with molecular barcoded adaptors for alpha/delta and beta/gamma chains. From the reads, TCRdb called clonotypes with MiXCR, one entry per CDR3 protein. The sample has some 130,000 distinct CDR3 sequences, over 10% seen once. Sequences were obtained from a population of CD138-negative cells sorted from bone marrow. These receptors all stem from a donor aged 40 or over with multiple myeloma.

This rearrangement joins TRBV11-2 to TRBJ1-1, with D maybe TRBD1 (6 bases). The germline V gene has CDR1 SGHAT and CDR2 FQNNGV. V was clipped by 2 bases and J by 0 bases, with 16 bases between them. The CDR3 sequence is 17 residues long. The CDR3 reads CASSLRGALDMNTEAFF. CDR3 in DNA: TGTGCCAGCAGCTTACGGGGGGCCCTGGACATGAACACTGAAGCTTTCTTT.

This clonotype has ten or more counts. V and J are TRBV5-1 and TRBJ1-5; 10 positions match TRBD1. After removal of 5 bases from V and 5 bases from J, the junction contained 10 bases not matched to a gene. CDR1 is SGHRS, CDR2 YFSETQ, per germline. The CDR3 is made up of 16 amino acids. This chain's CDR3 is CASRFQRDRGHQPQHF. The CDR3 DNA sequence: TGCGCCAGCAGATTCCAGAGGGACAGGGGACATCAGCCCCAGCATTTT.

This clonotype was observed at least ten times. The V call is TRBV7-2, the J call TRBJ1-5, with 10 bases matching TRBD1. J was trimmed by 4 bases and V by 5 bases; bases with no gene match: 5. Germline lookup yields CDR1 SGHTA and CDR2 FQGNSA. The length of the CDR3 is 15 residues. Here the CDR3 DNA reads TGTGCCAGCAGCCGGGACAGGGGTGGGAATCAGCCCCAGCATTTT. As protein: CASSRDRGGNQPQHF.

This clonotype was counted many times. The rearrangement uses TRBV27 and TRBJ1-1, with 7 nucleotides matching TRBD1. Germline V gives CDR1 MNHEY, CDR2 SMNVEV (reference sequence). The CDR3 totals 14 residues. With V trimmed by 5 bases and J by 8 bases, 11 bases remained unmatched. The CDR3 DNA follows: TGTGCCAGCAGTATAACAGGGGTTGGAACAGAAGCTTTCTTT. Translated: CASSITGVGTEAFF.